This T cell receptor beta chain was documented in a study of T cells in Graves' hyperthyroidism and ophthalmopathy. There were TCR beta CDR3 regions amplified from RNA transcripts. HTBI primers were the set used in a first-round RT-PCR of the TCR CDR3. Via MiXCR, TCRdb re-called the multiplex PCR reads, giving one row per CDR3 protein. The sample lists roughly 280,000 distinct CDR3 sequences; approximately 23% were seen once. V was pared by 4 bases and J by 9 bases, with 7 bases of the junction left unmatched. CDR1 MNHNS and CDR2 SASEGT come from the germline V gene. The CDR3 is 14 residues long. This clonotype has ten or more counts.

Sequences were obtained from blood. This sequence joins TRBV6-1 and TRBJ2-7, with 12 bases aligning to TRBD2. The TCR sequence derives from a man aged 25-45 years with Graves' ophthalmopathy. The CDR3 sequence: CASSGTSGTGRQYF. Written as DNA, the CDR3 is TGTGCCAGCAGTGGGACTAGCGGGACCGGACGGCAGTACTTC.